This TCR beta chain came from a study of T cells in Graves' hyperthyroidism and ophthalmopathy. About the research overall: The blood sample was taken at first diagnosis, before treatment began. Study findings and constraints: Among clonotypes expanded in thyroid above 0.001, most were also found in blood.

This clonotype was counted ten times or more. Its antigen is unidentified. Lactation, pregnancy, other autoimmune disease or uncontrolled infection led to exclusion of patients. The PBMCs had their origin in around 10 ml of fresh peripheral blood. RNA transcripts were the template for amplifying TCR beta CDR3 regions. An initial round of RT-PCR targeting the TCR CDR3 relied on the HTBI primer set. TCRdb processed the multiplex PCR reads anew with MiXCR; each CDR3 protein has one entry. The repertoire holds roughly 560,000 distinct CDR3 sequences, roughly 15% seen once, with around 4.5% in the top ten. The CDR3 length is 15 residues. Germline V CDR1 and CDR2: LNHNV, YYDKDF (reference sequence). V was trimmed by 0 bases and J by 3 bases, leaving 9 bases between them.

The TCR comes from a woman in her forties with Graves' ophthalmopathy. This rearrangement joins TRBV15 to TRBJ1-3; D ambiguous. What was sequenced was blood. CDR3 in amino acids: CATSRDAGYGNTIYF. CDR3 nucleotides: TGTGCCACCAGCAGAGACGCGGGGTATGGAAACACCATATATTTT.